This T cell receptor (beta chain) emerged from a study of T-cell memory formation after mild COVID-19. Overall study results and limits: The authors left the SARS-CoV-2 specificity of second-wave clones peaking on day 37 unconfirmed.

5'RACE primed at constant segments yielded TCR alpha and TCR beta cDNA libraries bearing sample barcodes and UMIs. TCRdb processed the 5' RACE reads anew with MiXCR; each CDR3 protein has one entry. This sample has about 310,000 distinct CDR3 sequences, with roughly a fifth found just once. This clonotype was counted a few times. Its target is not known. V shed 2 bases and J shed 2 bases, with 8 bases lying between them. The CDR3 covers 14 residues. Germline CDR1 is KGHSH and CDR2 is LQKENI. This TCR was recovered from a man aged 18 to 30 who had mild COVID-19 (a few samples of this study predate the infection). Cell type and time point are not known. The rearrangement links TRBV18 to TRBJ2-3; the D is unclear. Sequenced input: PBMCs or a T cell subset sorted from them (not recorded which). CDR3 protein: CASSPNDFTDTQYF. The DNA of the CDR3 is TGTGCCAGCTCACCAAACGACTTCACAGATACGCAGTATTTT. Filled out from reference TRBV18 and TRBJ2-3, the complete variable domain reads NAGVMQNPRHLVRRRGQEARLRCSPMKGHSHVYWYRQLPEEGLKFMVYLQKENIIDESGMPKERFSAEFPKEGPSILRIQQVVRGDSAAYFCASSPNDFTDTQYFGPGTRLTVL.